The TCR beta chain described here comes from a study of shared clonotypes between healthy human individuals. Whole-study findings and limits: Relative to memory subsets, naive subsets generally showed larger estimated richness. It was the few donors that limited the genetic and exposure-history diversity represented.

In regard to this clone: The target antigen is unknown.

Germline CDR1 reads ENHRY; CDR2 reads SYGVKD. Trimming took off 8 bases at V and 0 bases at J, with 11 bases between the two ends. The CDR3 is 14 amino acids. TCRdb's table, derived via immunoSEQ multiplex PCR, lists solely in-frame clones and lacks some. The sample includes roughly 2.6 million clones, around nine tenths of them seen just once. The sample was naive CD4+ T cells sorted from blood. Regarding subset: CD45RA+ positively selected. The J gene is TRBJ1-3, the V gene TRBV10-3; D gene ambiguous. This receptor was taken from a man younger than 35 in good health. This chain's CDR3 is CAIGYGNSGNTIYF. The DNA for the CDR3 is TGTGCCATCGGATACGGAAACTCTGGAAACACCATATATTTT.